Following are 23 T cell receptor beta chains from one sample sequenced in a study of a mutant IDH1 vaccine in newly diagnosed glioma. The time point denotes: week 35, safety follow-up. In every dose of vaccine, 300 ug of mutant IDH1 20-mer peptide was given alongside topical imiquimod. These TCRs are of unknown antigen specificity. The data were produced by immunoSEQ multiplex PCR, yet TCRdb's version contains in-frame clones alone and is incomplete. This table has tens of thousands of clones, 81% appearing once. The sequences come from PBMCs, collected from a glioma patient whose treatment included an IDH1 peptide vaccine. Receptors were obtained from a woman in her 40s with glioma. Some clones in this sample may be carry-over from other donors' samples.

The CDR3 reads CASKGTGGNQPQHF. The CDR3 coding sequence is TGTGCCAGTAAGGGGACAGGGGGCAATCAGCCCCAGCATTTT. The rearrangement uses TRBV19 and TRBJ1-5; 10 nucleotides align to TRBD1. Per the germline V gene, CDR1 is LNHDA and CDR2 is SQIVND (reference sequence). The CDR3 totals 14 residues. The V segment lost 7 bases and the J segment 2 bases; nucleotides outside the gene matches: 2.

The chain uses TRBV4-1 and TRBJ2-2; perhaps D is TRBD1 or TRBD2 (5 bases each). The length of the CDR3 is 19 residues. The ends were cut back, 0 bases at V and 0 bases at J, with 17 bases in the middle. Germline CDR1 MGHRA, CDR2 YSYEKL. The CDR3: CASSQDFLREGPNTGELFF. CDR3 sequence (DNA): TGCGCCAGCAGCCAAGATTTCCTCCGTGAGGGACCGAACACCGGGGAGCTGTTTTTT.

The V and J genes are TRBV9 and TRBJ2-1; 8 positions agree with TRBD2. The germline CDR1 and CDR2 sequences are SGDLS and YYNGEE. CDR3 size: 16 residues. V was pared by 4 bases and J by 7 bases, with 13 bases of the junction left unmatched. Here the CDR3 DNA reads TGTGCCAGCAGCCCATCCGGGAGGGCCGATCCGAATGAGCAGTTCTTC. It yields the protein CASSPSGRADPNEQFF.

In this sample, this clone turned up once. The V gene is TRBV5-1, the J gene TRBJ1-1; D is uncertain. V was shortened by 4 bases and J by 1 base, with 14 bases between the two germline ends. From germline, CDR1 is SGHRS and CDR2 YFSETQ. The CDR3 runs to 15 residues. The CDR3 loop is CASSLLVQQNTEAFF. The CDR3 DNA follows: TGCGCCAGCAGCCTACTTGTACAGCAGAACACTGAAGCTTTCTTT.

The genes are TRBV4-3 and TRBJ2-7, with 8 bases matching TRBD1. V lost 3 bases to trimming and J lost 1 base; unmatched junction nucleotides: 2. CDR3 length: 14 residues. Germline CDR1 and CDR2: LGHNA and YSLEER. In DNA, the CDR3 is TGCGCCAGCAGCCAGAGGACAGGGTCCTACGAGCAGTACTTC. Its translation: CASSQRTGSYEQYF.

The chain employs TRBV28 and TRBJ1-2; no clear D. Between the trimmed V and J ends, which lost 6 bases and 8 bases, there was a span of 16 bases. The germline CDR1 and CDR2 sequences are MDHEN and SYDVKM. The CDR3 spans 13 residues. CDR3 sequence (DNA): TGTGCCAGCAGGCCCACAGTGGTTTCGGGCTACACCTTC. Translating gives CASRPTVVSGYTF.

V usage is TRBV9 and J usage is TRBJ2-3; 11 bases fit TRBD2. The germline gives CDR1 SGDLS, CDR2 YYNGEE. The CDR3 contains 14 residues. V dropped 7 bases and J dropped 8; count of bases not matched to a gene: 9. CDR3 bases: TGTGCCAGCGCCCCACTAGCGGGAGAGGCTACGCAGTATTTT. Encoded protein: CASAPLAGEATQYF.

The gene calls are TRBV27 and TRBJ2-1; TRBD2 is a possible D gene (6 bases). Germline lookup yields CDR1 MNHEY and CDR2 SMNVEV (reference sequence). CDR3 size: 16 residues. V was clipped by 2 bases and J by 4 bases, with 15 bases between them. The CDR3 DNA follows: TGTGCCAGCAGTTTAGGTGGGGTAGCGGTATACAATGAGCAGTTCTTC. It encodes CASSLGGVAVYNEQFF.

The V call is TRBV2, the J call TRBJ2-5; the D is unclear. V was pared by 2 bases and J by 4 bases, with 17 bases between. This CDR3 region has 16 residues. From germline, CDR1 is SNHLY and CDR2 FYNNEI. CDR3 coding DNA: TGTGCCAGCAGTGAACGGAATCCTCTTCTGGGAGAGACCCAGTACTTC. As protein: CASSERNPLLGETQYF.

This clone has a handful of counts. CDR3 region: CASSLGSNQPQHF. CDR3 nucleotides: TGTGCCAGCAGCTTGGGAAGCAATCAGCCCCAGCATTTT. The chain joins TRBV5-6 to TRBJ1-5; D is undetermined. Per the germline V gene, CDR1 is SGHDT and CDR2 is YYEEEE. Trimming removed 0 bases at V and 1 base at J, with 2 bases between. The CDR3 covers 13 residues.

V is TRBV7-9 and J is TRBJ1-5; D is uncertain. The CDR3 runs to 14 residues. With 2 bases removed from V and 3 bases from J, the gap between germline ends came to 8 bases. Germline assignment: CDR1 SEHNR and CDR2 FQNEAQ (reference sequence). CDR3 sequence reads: CASSLPGNNQPQHF. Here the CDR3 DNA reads TGTGCCAGCAGCTTACCGGGGAACAATCAGCCCCAGCATTTT.

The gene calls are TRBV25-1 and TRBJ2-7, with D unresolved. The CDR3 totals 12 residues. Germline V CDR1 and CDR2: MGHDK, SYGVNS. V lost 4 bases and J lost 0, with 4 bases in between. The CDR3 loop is CASSGSSYEQYF. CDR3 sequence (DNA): TGTGCCAGCAGTGGTTCCTCCTACGAGCAGTACTTC.

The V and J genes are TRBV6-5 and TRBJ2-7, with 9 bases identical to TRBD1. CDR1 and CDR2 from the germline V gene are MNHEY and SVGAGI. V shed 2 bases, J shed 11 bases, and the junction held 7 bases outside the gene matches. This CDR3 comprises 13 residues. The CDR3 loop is CASSYTPRDREYF. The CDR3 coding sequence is TGTGCCAGCAGTTACACCCCCCGGGACAGGGAGTACTTC.

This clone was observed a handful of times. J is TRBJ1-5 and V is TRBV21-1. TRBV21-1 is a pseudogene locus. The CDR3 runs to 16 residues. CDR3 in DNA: TGTGCCAGCAGCAGCCCTGATGCGGCTAGCAATCAGCCCCAGCATTTT. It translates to CASSSPDAASNQPQHF.

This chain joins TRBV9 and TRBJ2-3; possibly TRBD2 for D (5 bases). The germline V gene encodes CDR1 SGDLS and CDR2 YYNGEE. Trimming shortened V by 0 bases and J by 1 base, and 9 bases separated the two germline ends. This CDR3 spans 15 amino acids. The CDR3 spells CASSVGPGGTDTQYF. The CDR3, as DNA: TGTGCCAGCAGCGTAGGGCCCGGGGGCACAGATACGCAGTATTTT.

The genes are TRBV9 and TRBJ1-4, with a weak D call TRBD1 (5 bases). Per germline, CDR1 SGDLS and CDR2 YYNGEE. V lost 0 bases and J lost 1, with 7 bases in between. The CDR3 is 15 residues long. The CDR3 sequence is CASSVVGRTNEKLFF. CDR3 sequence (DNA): TGTGCCAGCAGCGTAGTGGGGCGAACTAATGAAAAACTGTTTTTT.

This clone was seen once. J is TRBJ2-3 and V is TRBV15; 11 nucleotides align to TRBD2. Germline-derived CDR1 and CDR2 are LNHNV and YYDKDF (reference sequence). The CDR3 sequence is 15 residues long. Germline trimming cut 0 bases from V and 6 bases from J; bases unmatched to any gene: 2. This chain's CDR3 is CATSRDSGGADTQYF. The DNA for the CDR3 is TGTGCCACCAGCAGAGATAGCGGGGGGGCCGATACGCAGTATTTT.

The CDR3 is CASSLGGTSGRYYEQYF. The CDR3 region has the DNA TGTGCCAGCAGCTTAGGCGGCACTAGCGGGAGGTATTACGAGCAGTACTTC. This chain connects TRBV7-2 to TRBJ2-7, with TRBD2 matching 12 bases. Germline V gene sequence: CDR1 SGHTA, CDR2 FQGNSA. The CDR3 is 17 residues long. Trimming took 1 base from V and 4 from J; bases not matched to a gene: 8.

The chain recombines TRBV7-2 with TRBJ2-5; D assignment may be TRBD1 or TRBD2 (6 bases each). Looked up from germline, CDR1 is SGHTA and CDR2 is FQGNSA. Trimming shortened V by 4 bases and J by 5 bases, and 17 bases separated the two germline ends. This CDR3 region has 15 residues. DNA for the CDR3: TGTGCCAGCAGCTCTCTGGGGGGCTTGTGGGAGACCCAGTACTTC. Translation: CASSSLGGLWETQYF.

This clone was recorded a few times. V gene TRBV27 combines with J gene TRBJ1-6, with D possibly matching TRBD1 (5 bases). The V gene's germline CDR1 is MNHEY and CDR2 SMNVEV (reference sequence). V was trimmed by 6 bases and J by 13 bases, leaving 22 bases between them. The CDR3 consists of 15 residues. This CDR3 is CASSLRGGSVSPLHF. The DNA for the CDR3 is TGTGCCAGCAGCCTGCGCGGGGGTTCAGTTTCGCCCCTCCACTTT.

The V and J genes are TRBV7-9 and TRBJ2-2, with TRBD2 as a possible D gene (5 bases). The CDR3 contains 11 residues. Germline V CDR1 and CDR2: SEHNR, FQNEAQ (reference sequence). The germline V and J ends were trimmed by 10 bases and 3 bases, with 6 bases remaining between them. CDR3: CAIGDTGELFF. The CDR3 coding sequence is TGTGCCATCGGGGACACCGGGGAGCTGTTTTTT.

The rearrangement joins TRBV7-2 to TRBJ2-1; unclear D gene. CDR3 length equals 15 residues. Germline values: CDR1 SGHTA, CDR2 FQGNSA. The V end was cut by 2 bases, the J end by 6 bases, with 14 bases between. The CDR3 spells CASSLSRGALNEQFF. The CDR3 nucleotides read TGTGCCAGCAGCTTATCGCGCGGAGCCCTCAATGAGCAGTTCTTC.

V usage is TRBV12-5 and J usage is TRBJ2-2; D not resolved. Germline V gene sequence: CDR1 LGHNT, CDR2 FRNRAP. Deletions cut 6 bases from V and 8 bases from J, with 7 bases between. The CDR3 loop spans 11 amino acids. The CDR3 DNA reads TGTGCTAGTGGCGAAGGTGGGGAGCTGTTTTTT. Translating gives CASGEGGELFF.